This entry lists 25 T cell receptor beta chains sequenced from one sample in a study of Graves' ophthalmopathy and Graves' hyperthyroidism. Amplification targeted the TCR beta CDR3 regions, with RNA transcripts as the source material. The first round was an RT-PCR with HTBI primers, and the second round was a multiplex PCR. Using its own MiXCR run on the multiplex PCR reads, TCRdb lists one record per CDR3 protein. Of 500,000 to 700,000 distinct CDR3 sequences in the sample, roughly 20% were seen once. The sample comprised peripheral blood. Source of these receptors: a woman under 30 with stable Graves' hyperthyroidism. Some clones in this sample may be carry-over from other donors' samples.

At least ten counts were recorded for this clonotype. The chain couples TRBV12-3 or TRBV12-4 to TRBJ2-4; maybe TRBD2 (6 bases). The germline V and J ends were trimmed by 7 bases and 1 base, with 14 bases remaining between them. CDR3 length: 15 amino acids. CDR3 sequence reads: CASNKGGVAKNIQYF. CDR3 nucleotides: TGTGCCAGCAACAAAGGCGGGGTTGCCAAAAACATTCAGTACTTC.

This clonotype has a count of ten or more. The rearrangement joins TRBV28 to TRBJ2-5, with D hard to call. Germline V gene lookup returns CDR1 MDHEN and CDR2 SYDVKM. The CDR3 is made up of 11 amino acids. The V end lost 6 bases, the J end lost 4 bases, and 6 bases lay between the germline ends. CDR3 in DNA: TGTGCCAGCAGGGGGATAGAGACCCAGTACTTC. This translates into CASRGIETQYF.

Many counts were recorded for this clonotype. The rearrangement uses TRBV28 and TRBJ2-7; 7 bases align to TRBD2. The CDR3 spans 16 residues. V gave up 6 bases and J gave up 1 base; unmatched junction bases: 12. Germline V gene data show CDR1 as MDHEN and CDR2 as SYDVKM. DNA of the CDR3: TGTGCCAGCAGATCTCGTGGTTGGGGGGGATCCTACGAGCAGTACTTC. Protein: CASRSRGWGGSYEQYF. Looking up the rest from reference TRBV28 and TRBJ2-7 gives the full variable domain: DVKVTQSSRYLVKRTGEKVFLECVQDMDHENMFWYRQDPGLGLRLIYFSYDVKMKEKGDIPEGYSVSREKKERFSLILESASTNQTSMYLCASRSRGWGGSYEQYFGPGTRLTVT.

This chain joins TRBV29-1 and TRBJ2-7; no reliable D call. Between the trimmed V and J ends, which lost 3 bases and 1 base, there was a span of 10 bases. The CDR3 has 13 amino acids. Germline V gene sequence: CDR1 SQVTM, CDR2 ANQGSEA. DNA for the CDR3: TGCAGCGTTGAGGGCCTCGGATCCTACGAGCAGTACTTC. Translation gives CSVEGLGSYEQYF.

In this sample, this clonotype turned up many times. This chain uses TRBV5-1 with TRBJ2-7; D tentatively reads TRBD1 or TRBD2 (5 bases each). Germline CDR1 SGHRS, CDR2 YFSETQ. The CDR3 is 15 residues long. Trimming cost V 2 bases and J 4 bases, with 16 bases left between them. The CDR3 sequence: CASSFSRPGSYEQYF. The DNA of the CDR3 is TGCGCCAGCAGCTTTAGTCGTCCAGGGAGTTACGAGCAGTACTTC.

This clonotype was seen many times. The rearrangement uses TRBV20-1 and TRBJ2-2, with D possibly being TRBD1 or TRBD2 (6 bases each). V dropped 2 bases and J dropped 0 bases, with 7 bases sitting between them. Germline CDR1 reads DFQATT; CDR2 reads SNEGSKA (reference sequence). There are 14 residues in the CDR3. This CDR3 reads CSARRGANTGELFF. CDR3 bases: TGCAGTGCTAGAAGGGGGGCGAACACCGGGGAGCTGTTTTTT.

Concerning this clonotype: A much larger clone differs by one base, so this may be a read error. This sequence joins TRBV6-5 and TRBJ1-1; the D gene is possibly TRBD1 (5 bases). Germline CDR1 MNHEY, CDR2 SVGAGI. There are 14 residues in the CDR3. The CDR3 DNA is TGTGCCAGCAGTTGGGGAATCTCGGGGCCAGAAGCTTGCTTT. It encodes CASSWGISGPEACF.

In its sample, this clonotype was seen many times. This chain links TRBV12-3 or TRBV12-4 with TRBJ1-6, with TRBD1 as a possible D gene (5 bases). V lost 3 bases and J lost 7, with 10 bases in between. This CDR3 has 14 amino acids. The CDR3 spells CASSLGGANSPLHF. The CDR3, as DNA: TGTGCCAGCAGTTTGGGAGGGGCAAATTCACCCCTCCACTTT.

Concerning this clonotype itself: A clone one base away is much larger, so this may be a read error. The chain joins TRBV2 to TRBJ1-5; 9 bases align to TRBD1. CDR1 and CDR2 from the germline V gene are SNHLY and FYNNEI. The V segment lost 4 bases and the J segment 2 bases; nucleotides outside the gene matches: 6. CDR3 length equals 16 residues. The CDR3: CASSVFRQGGNQPQHF. CDR3 nucleotides: TGTGCCAGCAGTGTCTTTCGACAGGGGGGCAATCAGCCCCAGCATTTT.

This clonotype has more than one count but fewer than ten. The rearrangement links TRBV6-5 to TRBJ1-5; tentative D call: TRBD1 (5 bases). Germline V gene sequence: CDR1 MNHEY, CDR2 SVGAGI. V lost 5 bases, J lost 4 bases, and 18 bases lay in between. The CDR3 is 16 amino acids. The CDR3 DNA follows: TGTGCCAGCAGTCTATCTCCGGGACGGGCAAATCAGCCCCAGCATTTT. This sequence encodes CASSLSPGRANQPQHF.

This clonotype was counted only a few times. The rearrangement links TRBV6-1 to TRBJ2-2; 8 nucleotides agree with TRBD1. The V segment lost 6 bases and the J segment 3 bases; nucleotides outside the gene matches: 6. The CDR3 loop spans 15 amino acids. Germline V lookup: CDR1 MNHNS, CDR2 SASEGT. The CDR3 sequence is CASSPQTGDTGELFF. As DNA, the CDR3 is TGTGCCAGCAGCCCTCAGACAGGGGACACCGGGGAGCTGTTTTTT.

This clonotype occurred many times. The chain links TRBV7-9 to TRBJ2-7, with TRBD2 matching over 8 bases. V shed 6 bases, J shed 6 bases, and the junction held 10 bases outside the gene matches. The CDR3 loop spans 14 amino acids. Germline V gene lookup returns CDR1 SEHNR and CDR2 FQNEAQ (reference sequence). CDR3 sequence: CASSPSGGLSEQYF. The CDR3 nucleotides read TGTGCCAGCAGTCCAAGCGGGGGCCTTTCCGAGCAGTACTTC.

This clonotype came up many times. The chain carries TRBV29-1 and TRBJ2-5; D gene uncertain. The CDR3 spans 15 residues. V shed 3 bases and J shed 5 bases, with 19 bases lying between them. CDR1 is SQVTM and CDR2 is ANQGSEA in the germline V gene. CDR3 residues: CSVEVRARSVETQYF. The CDR3 nucleotides are TGCAGCGTTGAGGTTCGGGCTCGCAGCGTTGAGACCCAGTACTTC.

This clonotype was counted many times. The chain joins TRBV7-3 to TRBJ1-2; D is perhaps TRBD1 (5 bases). The V end was cut by 1 base, the J end by 6 bases, with 9 bases between. This CDR3 is built from 13 residues. Germline V gene data show CDR1 as SGHTA and CDR2 as FQGTGA. The DNA for the CDR3 is TGTGCCAGCAGCTTAAATGGGGGGGATGGCTACACCTTC. Residues: CASSLNGGDGYTF.

The chain has TRBV12-3 or TRBV12-4 and TRBJ1-1; D is unresolved. This CDR3 is built from 14 residues. V was cut by 3 bases and J by 13 bases, with 21 bases left in between. The CDR3 DNA reads as TGTGCCAGCAGTTTCGATTGGGCCCCCAGGACCGGTTTCTTT. Translating gives CASSFDWAPRTGFF.

There are many counts of this clonotype. V gene TRBV4-1 combines with J gene TRBJ2-5, with TRBD2 identical over 7 bases. The CDR3 consists of 17 residues. CDR1 is MGHRA, CDR2 YSYEKL, per germline. The trim removed 4 bases at V and 5 bases at J, leaving 16 bases unmatched. Here the CDR3 reads CASSRSSSNGGVETQYF. CDR3 nucleotide sequence: TGCGCCAGCAGCCGAAGCTCCTCGAATGGGGGGGTGGAGACCCAGTACTTC.

Ten or more counts support this clonotype. The J gene is TRBJ2-2, the V gene TRBV4-1; D is possibly TRBD2 (6 bases). In germline, CDR1 is MGHRA, CDR2 YSYEKL. The CDR3 runs to 14 residues. The V end lost 2 bases, the J end lost 4 bases, and 8 bases lay between the germline ends. The CDR3 region is CASSQSGLTGELFF. The CDR3 nucleotides are TGCGCCAGCAGCCAAAGCGGGCTCACCGGGGAGCTGTTTTTT.

This clonotype was picked up many times. A junction boundary mismatches the germline segment, possibly from a read error. The V and J genes are TRBV2 and TRBJ2-7, with 9 bases that match TRBD1. The CDR3 length is 13 residues. From germline, CDR1 is SNHLY and CDR2 FYNNEI. The CDR3 loop is CASKGQGTYEQYF. The DNA of the CDR3 is TGTGCGAGCAAGGGACAGGGAACCTACGAGCAGTACTTC.

This clonotype came up many times. The chain uses TRBV12-3 or TRBV12-4 and TRBJ1-2; D is perhaps TRBD1 (5 bases). Deletions cut 8 bases from V and 6 bases from J, with 22 bases between. This CDR3 is built from 15 residues. Written as DNA, the CDR3 is TGTGCCAGCTTTCTCGCCGCGGGGCCCCGGAATGGCTACACCTTC. Amino acid sequence: CASFLAAGPRNGYTF.

This clonotype occurred many times. The chain combines TRBV2 with TRBJ1-6, with a tentative D call TRBD1 (5 bases). From germline, CDR1 is SNHLY and CDR2 FYNNEI. The CDR3 extends over 14 amino acids. The V end lost 7 bases, the J end lost 7 bases, and 14 bases lay between the germline ends. CDR3 sequence (DNA): TGTGCCAGCACCATTCAGGGAGAGAATTCACCCCTCCACTTT. It codes for CASTIQGENSPLHF.

This clonotype was picked up many times. The chain carries TRBV12-3 or TRBV12-4 and TRBJ1-3; D is uncertain. V was trimmed by 6 bases and J by 0 bases, leaving 6 bases between them. The CDR3 has 13 residues. The CDR3 sequence: CASSTRSGNTIYF. The CDR3 DNA reads as TGTGCCAGCAGCACCCGCTCTGGAAACACCATATATTTT.

This chain connects TRBV11-2 to TRBJ1-5, with 9 bases lining up with TRBD1. CDR3 size: 15 residues. Germline values: CDR1 SGHAT, CDR2 FQNNGV. With 0 bases clipped from V and 5 bases from J, the junction kept 2 bases outside the gene matches. Here the CDR3 reads CASSLDWTGDQPQHF. As DNA, the CDR3 is TGTGCCAGCAGCTTAGATTGGACAGGGGATCAGCCCCAGCATTTT.

There are many counts of this clonotype. This rearrangement joins TRBV12-3 or TRBV12-4 to TRBJ2-2, with D possibly being TRBD2 (5 bases). V was trimmed by 5 bases and J by 6 bases, leaving 13 bases between them. The CDR3 runs to 14 residues. The CDR3 is CASSVGRRAGELFF. The CDR3 DNA reads as TGTGCCAGCAGTGTCGGCAGGCGGGCCGGGGAGCTGTTTTTT.

The rearrangement links TRBV6-1 to TRBJ2-5; D is possibly TRBD1 (6 bases). The germline V gene has CDR1 MNHNS and CDR2 SASEGT. The V end was cut by 3 bases, the J end by 5 bases, with 16 bases between. The CDR3 loop spans 15 amino acids. The CDR3 reads CASSDTAGAYETQYF. The DNA for the CDR3 is TGTGCCAGCAGTGATACCGCAGGGGCCTACGAGACCCAGTACTTC.

This clonotype was counted ten times or more. The chain carries TRBV28 and TRBJ2-5; D tentatively fits TRBD1 or TRBD2 (5 bases each). The ends were cut back, 6 bases at V and 2 bases at J, with 13 bases in the middle. The CDR3 runs to 14 residues. CDR1 and CDR2 from the germline V gene are MDHEN and SYDVKM. CDR3 DNA: TGTGCCAGCAGCGACGGGACCCGACAAGAGACCCAGTACTTC. Its translation: CASSDGTRQETQYF.